This TCR beta chain originates from a study of T cell responses to AZD1222 COVID-19 vaccine. Notes on this clone: The antigen is unknown.

Profiled with immunoSEQ multiplex PCR; TCRdb holds only in-frame clones, not every one. The data contain approximately 150,000 clones, more than 85% of them singletons. Study conclusions and caveats: A mostly white British donor set with more females was recruited, and clonal diversity was possibly underestimated.

The sample in question was peripheral blood, obtained 28 days after the second AZD1222 dose. The TCR originated in an adult who received the AZD1222 COVID-19 vaccine.

The CDR3 DNA follows: TGTGCCAGCAGCTTGCGGGTTCGTGAGGGAAACACCATATATTTT. Protein sequence: CASSLRVREGNTIYF. The chain joins TRBV11-2 to TRBJ1-3; no clear D gene. This CDR3 has 15 residues. CDR1 is SGHAT and CDR2 is FQNNGV in the germline V gene. Trimming cost V 3 bases and J 4 bases, with 13 bases left between them. Variable domain in full (rest from reference TRBV11-2 and TRBJ1-3): EAGVAQSPRYKIIEKRQSVAFWCNPISGHATLYWYQQILGQGPKLLIQFQNNGVVDDSQLPKDRFSAERLKGVDSTLKIQPAKLEDSAVYLCASSLRVREGNTIYFGEGSWLTVV.